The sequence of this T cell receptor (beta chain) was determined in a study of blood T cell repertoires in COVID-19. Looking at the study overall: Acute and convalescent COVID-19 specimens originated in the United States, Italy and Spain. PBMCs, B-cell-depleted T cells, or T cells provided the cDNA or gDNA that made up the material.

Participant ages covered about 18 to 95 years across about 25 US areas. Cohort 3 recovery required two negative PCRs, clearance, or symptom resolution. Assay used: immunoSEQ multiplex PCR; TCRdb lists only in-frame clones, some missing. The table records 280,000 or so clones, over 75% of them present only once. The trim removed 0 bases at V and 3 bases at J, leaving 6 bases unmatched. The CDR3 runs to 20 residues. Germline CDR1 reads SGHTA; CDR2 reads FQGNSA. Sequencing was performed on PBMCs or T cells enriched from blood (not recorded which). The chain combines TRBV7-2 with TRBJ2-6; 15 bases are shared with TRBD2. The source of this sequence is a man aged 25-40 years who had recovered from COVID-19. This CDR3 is CASSLAKGLAGGVGANVLTF. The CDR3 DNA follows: TGTGCCAGCAGCTTAGCGAAGGGACTAGCGGGGGGAGTTGGGGCCAACGTCCTGACTTTC.